This entry features one T cell receptor (beta chain) sequence. Its target is unknown. V was cut by 4 bases and J by 4 bases, with 17 bases left in between. The CDR3 length is 16 residues. Germline CDR1 and CDR2: SGDLS and YYNGEE. Controls had myeloablative marrow grafts with methotrexate and calcineurin inhibitor, sampled at 1 year. These data belong to a study of T cells after posttransplantation cyclophosphamide. Study conclusions and caveats: Donor-recipient repertoire similarity was low at 1-2 months, rising over year one. TRB overlap between skin or GI tissue T cells and blood was limited. After PTCy, TRB diversity resembled that of CNI/methotrexate controls.

Clones were sequenced by immunoSEQ multiplex PCR, and TCRdb holds only the in-frame ones, with some missing. The data contain tens of thousands of clones, 85% to 90% of them singletons. The chain uses TRBV9 and TRBJ1-4; D may be TRBD1 (5 bases). This sequence was found in a female patient aged 30 to 45 who received an allogeneic stem cell transplant from an unrelated donor, was CMV-positive, and had acute and chronic GVHD. Among the T cells, some may be from the graft donor. The sample was PBMCs, taken approximately 370 days after allogeneic stem cell transplant with calcineurin inhibitor and methotrexate. The CDR3 protein is CASSPSKGPSNEKLFF. The CDR3 DNA reads as TGTGCCAGCAGCCCCTCGAAGGGGCCTAGTAATGAAAAACTGTTTTTT.